One and the same sample provided the 31 T cell receptor beta chains below, sequenced in a study of vaccination and CD4 T cells after COVID-19. Oncomine TCR Beta short-read sequencing was applied to DNA from cultured CD4+ T cells. A single record per CDR3 protein comes from TCRdb applying MiXCR to the PCR reads. The sample holds 11,000 or so distinct CDR3 sequences; 45% to 75% are singletons and the top ten take approximately 9.6%. These receptors' targets are unknown. Regarding treatment: roughly 10-day PBMC culture with coronavirus spike peptide pools or control peptides (ViraFEST assay). Sample: CD4+ T cells from blood, cultured in vitro. Receptor source: a human donor who had recovered from COVID-19.

The chain is built from TRBV5-1 and TRBJ2-7; 7 positions agree with TRBD2. Trimming removed 7 bases from V and 2 bases from J; junction bases left unmatched: 12. The CDR3 is 15 amino acids. CDR1 is SGHRS and CDR2 is YFSETQ in the germline V gene. The CDR3 reads CASAKSGTTTYEQYF. For the CDR3, the DNA is TGCGCCAGCGCTAAGTCCGGGACTACCACCTACGAGCAGTACTTC.

V and J are TRBV19 and TRBJ2-4; D is possibly TRBD2 (6 bases). This CDR3 is built from 13 residues. CDR1 LNHDA and CDR2 SQIVND come from the germline V gene (reference sequence). Trimming left V 3 bases short and J 15 bases short, with 18 bases between. The CDR3 nucleotides are TGTGCCAGTAGTATTTCGCGGCGGGGAGCCCCGTACTTC. Translating it yields CASSISRRGAPYF. Variable domain in full (rest from reference TRBV19 and TRBJ2-4): DGGITQSPKYLFRKEGQNVTLSCEQNLNHDAMYWYRQDPGQGLRLIYYSQIVNDFQKGDIAEGYSVSREKKESFPLTVTSAQKNPTAFYLCASSISRRGAPYFGAGTRLSVL.

V is TRBV20-1 and J is TRBJ2-1, with D unresolved. Trimming took off 0 bases at V and 6 bases at J, with 15 bases between the two ends. This CDR3 is built from 15 residues. From germline, CDR1 is DFQATT and CDR2 SNEGSKA (reference sequence). CDR3 residues: CSARDMASRINEQFF. Written as DNA, the CDR3 is TGCAGTGCTAGAGATATGGCTAGTCGAATCAATGAGCAGTTCTTC.

This chain links TRBV6-4 with TRBJ2-3; TRBD2 agrees at 7 bases. The CDR3 is 14 residues long. With V trimmed by 3 bases and J by 6 bases, 6 bases remained unmatched. The germline V gene encodes CDR1 MRHNA and CDR2 SNTAGT. The CDR3 DNA is TGTGCCAGCAGTGAAGGTAGCGGGTCGGATACGCAGTATTTT. It encodes CASSEGSGSDTQYF.

The chain is built from TRBV28 and TRBJ1-1; perhaps TRBD1 as D (6 bases). The CDR3 spans 12 residues. Germline-derived CDR1 and CDR2 are MDHEN and SYDVKM. Trimming stripped 5 bases from V and 3 bases from J, with 7 bases between. The CDR3: CASSPGDTEAFF. DNA of the CDR3: TGTGCCAGCAGTCCAGGGGACACTGAAGCTTTCTTT.

This clonotype was seen a few times. V is TRBV6-2 or TRBV6-3 and J is TRBJ2-7; 16 bases are a match to TRBD2. Germline values: CDR1 MNHEY, CDR2 SVGEGT. After removal of 0 bases from V and 2 bases from J, the junction contained 1 base not matched to a gene. This CDR3 is built from 17 residues. CDR3 in DNA: TGTGCCAGCAGTTACTCCGGGACTAGCGGGAGGGCCTACGAGCAGTACTTC. This gives the protein CASSYSGTSGRAYEQYF.

V usage is TRBV6-2 or TRBV6-3 and J usage is TRBJ2-2; TRBD2 might be the D (6 bases). CDR3 length: 17 residues. Germline CDR1 is MNHEY and CDR2 is SVGEGT. Trimming left V 7 bases short and J 7 bases short, with 25 bases between. As DNA, the CDR3 is TGTGCCAGCATCCACCAGGAGGGGAAGGGCGGTGGCGGGGAGCTGTTTTTT. As protein: CASIHQEGKGGGGELFF.

CDR3 nucleotides: TGTGCCAGCTCACCACCCCGACGGGCGGGAGTTTCAGAGACCCAGTACTTC. Residues: CASSPPRRAGVSETQYF. This chain uses TRBV18 with TRBJ2-5; 7 bases map to TRBD2. This CDR3 contains 17 residues. The trim removed 0 bases at V and 4 bases at J, leaving 11 bases unmatched. CDR1 and CDR2 (germline): KGHSH, LQKENI.

This clonotype occurred once. The chain links TRBV7-3 to TRBJ2-3; 10 positions agree with TRBD2. The CDR3 is 15 residues long. V was clipped by 2 bases and J by 5 bases; unmatched bases: 4. Germline V lookup: CDR1 SGHTA, CDR2 FQGTGA. For the CDR3, the DNA is TGTGCCAGCAGCTTAGGGCTAGCGGGAGTAGATACGCAGTATTTT. It is translated as CASSLGLAGVDTQYF. The variable domain in full, with the rest retrieved from reference TRBV7-3 and TRBJ2-3, is GAGVSQTPSNKVTEKGKYVELRCDPISGHTALYWYRQSLGQGPEFLIYFQGTGAADDSGLPNDRFFAVRPEGSVSTLKIQRTERGDSAVYLCASSLGLAGVDTQYFGPGTRLTVL.

V gene TRBV4-1 combines with J gene TRBJ2-2; 16 bases agree with TRBD2. The CDR3 consists of 19 residues. The germline V gene has CDR1 MGHRA and CDR2 YSYEKL. V lost 4 bases, J lost 4 bases, and 9 bases stayed unmatched. Here the CDR3 reads CASSPRGLAGGRVTGELFF. For the CDR3, the DNA is TGCGCCAGCAGCCCAAGGGGACTAGCGGGAGGGCGCGTCACCGGGGAGCTGTTTTTT.

J is TRBJ1-2 and V is TRBV28; no clear D. V lost 3 bases and J 5 bases, leaving 10 bases between the germline ends. This CDR3 region has 13 residues. Germline V CDR1 and CDR2: MDHEN, SYDVKM. The DNA of the CDR3 is TGTGCCAGCAGTTTGGCGTACAATTATGGCTACACCTTC. Translated, it gives CASSLAYNYGYTF.

This clonotype was observed a single time. V is TRBV7-3 and J is TRBJ1-2; 9 bases align to TRBD1. Unmatched junction bases numbered 13, after V lost 1 base and J lost 4 bases. Germline-derived CDR1 and CDR2 are SGHTA and FQGTGA. The CDR3 is 18 amino acids. The CDR3 nucleotides are TGTGCCAGCAGCTTAATTGGCTTCGGACAGGGGTTGGGCTATGGCTACACCTTC. Its protein is CASSLIGFGQGLGYGYTF.

J is TRBJ2-1 and V is TRBV6-1, with 15 bases identical to TRBD2. From germline, CDR1 is MNHNS and CDR2 SASEGT. V was pared by 3 bases and J by 0 bases, with 3 bases of the junction left unmatched. This CDR3 region has 18 residues. The CDR3 bases are TGTGCCAGCAGTGATCGGACTAGCGGGAGGGGCTCCTACAATGAGCAGTTCTTC. It translates to CASSDRTSGRGSYNEQFF.

This sequence joins TRBV20-1 and TRBJ2-4, with D maybe TRBD1 (5 bases). Germline V gene lookup returns CDR1 DFQATT and CDR2 SNEGSKA (reference sequence). The V and J ends lost 2 bases and 13 bases respectively, with 27 bases between them. This CDR3 contains 16 residues. CDR3 nucleotides: TGCAGTGCTAGATCCGGGCAGGGAAACCTCCTTCGAGACCAGTACTTC. This encodes CSARSGQGNLLRDQYF.

A few counts support this clonotype. V gene TRBV30 combines with J gene TRBJ1-2, with TRBD1 as a possible D gene (5 bases). CDR1 and CDR2 (germline): GTSNPN, SVGIG (reference sequence). The V and J ends lost 1 base and 7 bases respectively, with 7 bases between them. There are 11 residues in the CDR3. The CDR3 here is CAWSAGSGYTF. The CDR3 DNA sequence: TGTGCCTGGAGTGCAGGGTCTGGCTACACCTTC.

The chain uses TRBV10-3 and TRBJ2-7, with 7 bases lining up with TRBD1. Germline V gene lookup returns CDR1 ENHRY and CDR2 SYGVKD. The CDR3 has 16 residues. V lost 0 bases to trimming and J lost 9 bases; unmatched junction nucleotides: 14. The CDR3 region has the DNA TGTGCCATCAGTGAGTCGCCTAGTAGCGCTCAGGGGGTGCAGTACTTC. Protein product: CAISESPSSAQGVQYF.

This clonotype has a handful of counts. The chain recombines TRBV2 with TRBJ2-3; 7 bases are a match to TRBD1. The CDR3 runs 14 residues. With 7 bases clipped from V and 4 bases from J, the junction kept 8 bases outside the gene matches. Germline CDR1 reads SNHLY; CDR2 reads FYNNEI. Here the CDR3 reads CASTVTGSPDTQYF. In nucleotides, the CDR3 is TGTGCCAGCACTGTGACAGGGTCTCCAGATACGCAGTATTTT. The whole variable domain, remainder taken from reference TRBV2 and TRBJ2-3, is EPEVTQTPSHQVTQMGQEVILRCVPISNHLYFYWYRQILGQKVEFLVSFYNNEISEKSEIFDDQFSVERPDGSNFTLKIRSTKLEDSAMYFCASTVTGSPDTQYFGPGTRLTVL.

The chain couples TRBV12-3 or TRBV12-4 to TRBJ1-5, with D uncertain. CDR3 length equals 13 residues. The germline V and J ends were trimmed by 2 bases and 7 bases, with 9 bases remaining between them. The CDR3 region has the DNA TGTGCCAGCAGTTTACGGCTTTACCAGCCCCAGCATTTT. Its protein product is CASSLRLYQPQHF.

The V call is TRBV28, the J call TRBJ1-6; weak D call: TRBD1 (6 bases). Between the trimmed V and J ends, which lost 6 bases and 6 bases, there was a span of 15 bases. The CDR3 loop spans 15 amino acids. CDR1 and CDR2 from the germline V gene are MDHEN and SYDVKM. CDR3 sequence: CASRSQGPGNSPLHF. In nucleotides, the CDR3 is TGTGCCAGCAGGTCACAGGGTCCGGGTAATTCACCCCTCCACTTT.

This clonotype occurred a few times. CDR3 sequence reads: CSASGRGREFSYEQYF. In DNA form, the CDR3 reads TGCAGTGCTAGTGGCAGGGGGAGGGAGTTCTCCTACGAGCAGTACTTC. This rearrangement joins TRBV20-1 to TRBJ2-7; D might be TRBD1 or TRBD2, each matching 7 bases. CDR1 is DFQATT, CDR2 SNEGSKA, per germline (reference sequence). The CDR3 is 16 residues long. Between the trimmed V and J ends, which lost 3 bases and 0 bases, there was a span of 18 bases.

The chain combines TRBV28 with TRBJ1-6; the D is unclear. The CDR3 length is 12 residues. The germline V and J ends were trimmed by 6 bases and 6 bases, with 6 bases remaining between them. Germline lookup yields CDR1 MDHEN and CDR2 SYDVKM. CDR3 in DNA: TGTGCCAGCAGCTTCCTTAATTCACCCCTCCACTTT. Its translation: CASSFLNSPLHF.

V and J are TRBV28 and TRBJ2-5; 10 bases are shared with TRBD1. J gave up 5 bases and V 7 bases, and 7 bases lay outside the gene matches. In germline, CDR1 is MDHEN, CDR2 SYDVKM. This CDR3 spans 14 amino acids. This chain's CDR3 is CASTGTGDAETQYF. CDR3 in DNA: TGTGCCAGCACCGGGACAGGGGACGCGGAGACCCAGTACTTC. The full variable domain, with the rest looked up from reference TRBV28 and TRBJ2-5, is DVKVTQSSRYLVKRTGEKVFLECVQDMDHENMFWYRQDPGLGLRLIYFSYDVKMKEKGDIPEGYSVSREKKERFSLILESASTNQTSMYLCASTGTGDAETQYFGPGTRLLVL.

This chain uses TRBV20-1 with TRBJ2-5; weak D call: TRBD2 (5 bases). Trimming took off 6 bases at V and 4 bases at J, with 18 bases between the two ends. The CDR3 is 14 amino acids. Germline CDR1 is DFQATT and CDR2 is SNEGSKA (reference sequence). Here the CDR3 reads CSATSNTRGETQYF. In DNA, the CDR3 is TGCAGTGCCACCTCGAACACTAGAGGAGAGACCCAGTACTTC.

The rearrangement joins TRBV20-1 to TRBJ2-7; possibly TRBD2 for D (5 bases). V was cut by 5 bases and J by 2 bases, with 10 bases left in between. This CDR3 is 12 amino acids long. Germline-derived CDR1 and CDR2 are DFQATT and SNEGSKA (reference sequence). Here the CDR3 DNA reads TGCAGTGCTTTACGGCGGGCCTACGAGCAGTACTTC. It specifies CSALRRAYEQYF.

The CDR3 is CASSPSGTGPYSNQPQHF. The CDR3, as DNA: TGTGCCAGCAGCCCGAGTGGGACAGGACCTTATAGCAATCAGCCCCAGCATTTT. The chain has TRBV27 and TRBJ1-5, with 8 bases lining up with TRBD1. Germline values: CDR1 MNHEY, CDR2 SMNVEV (reference sequence). The J segment lost 0 bases and the V segment lost 6 bases, leaving 13 bases of the junction unmatched. There are 18 residues in the CDR3.

The rearrangement links TRBV7-3 to TRBJ2-7, with D hard to call. CDR1 is SGHTA, CDR2 FQGTGA, per germline. V lost 1 base, J lost 6 bases, and 10 bases lay in between. This CDR3 is built from 13 residues. The CDR3 DNA follows: TGTGCCAGCAGCTTAAACAGCGCAGGCGAGCAGTACTTC. Translated: CASSLNSAGEQYF.

The V call is TRBV24-1, the J call TRBJ2-5; either TRBD1 or TRBD2 may supply D (6 bases each). Trimming cost V 2 bases and J 0 bases, with 15 bases left between them. Germline V gene lookup returns CDR1 KGHDR and CDR2 SFDVKD. This CDR3 is built from 17 residues. This CDR3 is CATSDSQQGLNQETQYF. The DNA of the CDR3 is TGTGCCACCAGTGATTCCCAACAGGGACTTAACCAAGAGACCCAGTACTTC.

The sample holds a few counts of this clonotype. V gene TRBV7-8 combines with J gene TRBJ1-5; D ambiguous. Trimming stripped 1 base from V and 2 bases from J, with 12 bases between. Germline V gene sequence: CDR1 SGHVS, CDR2 FQNEAQ. The CDR3 extends over 16 amino acids. DNA of the CDR3: TGTGCCAGCAGCTTAGAACTAAGGGTCGGCAATCAGCCCCAGCATTTT. Translation: CASSLELRVGNQPQHF.

This chain uses TRBV20-1 with TRBJ1-5; 7 bases agree with TRBD1. The V segment lost 5 bases and the J segment 3 bases; nucleotides outside the gene matches: 10. Germline V gene data show CDR1 as DFQATT and CDR2 as SNEGSKA (reference sequence). This CDR3 contains 15 residues. The CDR3 loop is CSAPRGGPANQPQHF. CDR3 nucleotides: TGCAGTGCTCCCAGGGGGGGGCCGGCCAATCAGCCCCAGCATTTT.

The J gene is TRBJ1-1, the V gene TRBV15; 12 nucleotides align to TRBD1. J gave up 10 bases and V 0 bases, and 6 bases lay outside the gene matches. The CDR3 consists of 15 residues. CDR1 LNHNV and CDR2 YYDKDF come from the germline V gene (reference sequence). CDR3 region: CATSRDRGQGAGAFF. The CDR3 DNA sequence: TGTGCCACCAGCAGAGATCGGGGACAGGGGGCCGGAGCTTTCTTT.

The genes are TRBV6-2 or TRBV6-3 and TRBJ2-2, with TRBD2 matching over 11 bases. In germline, CDR1 is MNHEY, CDR2 SVGEGT. CDR3 length equals 16 residues. The trim removed 2 bases at V and 1 base at J, leaving 0 bases unmatched. In DNA form, the CDR3 reads TGTGCCAGCAGTTACACTAGCGGGAGGAACACCGGGGAGCTGTTTTTT. This codes for CASSYTSGRNTGELFF.